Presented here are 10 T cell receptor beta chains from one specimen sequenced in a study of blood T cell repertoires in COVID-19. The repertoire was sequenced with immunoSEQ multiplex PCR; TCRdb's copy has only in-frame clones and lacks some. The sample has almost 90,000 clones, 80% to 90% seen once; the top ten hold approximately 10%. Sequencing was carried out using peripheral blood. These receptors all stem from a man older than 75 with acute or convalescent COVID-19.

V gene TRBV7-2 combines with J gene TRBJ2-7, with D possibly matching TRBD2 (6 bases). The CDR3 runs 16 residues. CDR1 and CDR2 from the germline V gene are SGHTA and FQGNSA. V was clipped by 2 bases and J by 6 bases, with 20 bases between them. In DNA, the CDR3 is TGTGCCAGCAGCTTACCGCCCAGAGAGAGACTAGGCGAGCAGTACTTC. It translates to CASSLPPRERLGEQYF.

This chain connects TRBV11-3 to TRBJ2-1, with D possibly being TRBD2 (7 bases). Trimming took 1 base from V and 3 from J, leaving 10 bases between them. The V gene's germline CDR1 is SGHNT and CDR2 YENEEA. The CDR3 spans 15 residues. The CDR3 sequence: CASSLGGGYYNEQFF. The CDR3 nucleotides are TGTGCCAGCAGCTTAGGGGGGGGCTACTACAATGAGCAGTTCTTC.

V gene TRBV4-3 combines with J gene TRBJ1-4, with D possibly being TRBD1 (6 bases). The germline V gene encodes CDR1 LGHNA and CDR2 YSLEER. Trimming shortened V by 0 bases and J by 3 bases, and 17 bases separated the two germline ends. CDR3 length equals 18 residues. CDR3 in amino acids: CASSQDWTFEGANEKLFF. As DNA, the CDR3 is TGCGCCAGCAGCCAAGATTGGACCTTCGAGGGGGCTAATGAAAAACTGTTTTTT.

The CDR3 reads CSVGFLAGGLTDTQYF. As DNA, the CDR3 is TGCAGCGTTGGGTTTTTAGCGGGGGGGCTCACAGATACGCAGTATTTT. The rearrangement links TRBV29-1 to TRBJ2-3; 11 positions agree with TRBD2. There are 16 residues in the CDR3. V dropped 4 bases and J dropped 2; count of bases not matched to a gene: 8. Germline V gene lookup returns CDR1 SQVTM and CDR2 ANQGSEA.

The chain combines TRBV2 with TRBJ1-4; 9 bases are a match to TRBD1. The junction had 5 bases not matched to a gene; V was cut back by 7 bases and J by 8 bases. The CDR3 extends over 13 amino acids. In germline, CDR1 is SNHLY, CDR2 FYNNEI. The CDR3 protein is CASTQTGGEKLFF. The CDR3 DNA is TGTGCCAGCACCCAGACAGGGGGGGAAAAACTGTTTTTT.

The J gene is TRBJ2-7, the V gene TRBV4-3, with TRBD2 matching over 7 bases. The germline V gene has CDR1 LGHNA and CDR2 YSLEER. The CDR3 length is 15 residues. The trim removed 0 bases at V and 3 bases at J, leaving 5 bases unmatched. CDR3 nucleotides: TGCGCCAGCAGCCAAGAGAGCGGGAACAGCTACGAGCAGTACTTC. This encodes CASSQESGNSYEQYF.

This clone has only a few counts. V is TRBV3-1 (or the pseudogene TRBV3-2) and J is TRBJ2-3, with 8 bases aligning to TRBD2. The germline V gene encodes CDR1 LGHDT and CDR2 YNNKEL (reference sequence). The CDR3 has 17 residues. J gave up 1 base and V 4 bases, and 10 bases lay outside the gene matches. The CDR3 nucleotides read TGTGCCAGCAGCCTCCGGAATGCGGGAGGAGGCACAGATACGCAGTATTTT. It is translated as CASSLRNAGGGTDTQYF.

The CDR3: CASSHQAGGYTF. The CDR3 nucleotides read TGCGCCAGCAGCCACCAGGCAGGTGGCTACACCTTC. V usage is TRBV5-1 and J usage is TRBJ1-2; D uncertain. The length of the CDR3 is 12 residues. Germline V gene sequence: CDR1 SGHRS, CDR2 YFSETQ. V dropped 4 bases and J dropped 7 bases, with 11 bases sitting between them.

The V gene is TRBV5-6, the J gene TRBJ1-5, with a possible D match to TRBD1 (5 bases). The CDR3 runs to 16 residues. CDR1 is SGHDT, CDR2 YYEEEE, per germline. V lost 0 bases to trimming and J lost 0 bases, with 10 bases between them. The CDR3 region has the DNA TGTGCCAGCAGCTTGGGCCAGGGTCATAGCAATCAGCCCCAGCATTTT. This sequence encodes CASSLGQGHSNQPQHF.

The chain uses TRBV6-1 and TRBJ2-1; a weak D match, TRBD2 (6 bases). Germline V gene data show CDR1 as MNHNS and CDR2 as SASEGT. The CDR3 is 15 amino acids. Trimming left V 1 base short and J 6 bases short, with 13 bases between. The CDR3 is CASSEGYGGFNEQFF. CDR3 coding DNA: TGTGCCAGCAGTGAAGGGTATGGGGGGTTCAATGAGCAGTTCTTC.